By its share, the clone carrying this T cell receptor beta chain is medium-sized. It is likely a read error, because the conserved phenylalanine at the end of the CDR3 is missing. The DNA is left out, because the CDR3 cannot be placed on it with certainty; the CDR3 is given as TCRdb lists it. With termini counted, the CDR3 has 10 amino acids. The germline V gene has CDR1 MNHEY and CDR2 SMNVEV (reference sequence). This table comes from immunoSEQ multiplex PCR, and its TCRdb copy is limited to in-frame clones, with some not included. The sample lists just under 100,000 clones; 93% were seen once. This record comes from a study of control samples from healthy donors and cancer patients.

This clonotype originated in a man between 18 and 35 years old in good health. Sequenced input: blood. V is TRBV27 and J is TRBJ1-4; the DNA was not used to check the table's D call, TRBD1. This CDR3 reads CASSSSTVRG.